This TCR beta chain was identified during a study of CD8 T cells in ankylosing spondylitis. On this clonotype: Antigen: not known.

Via MiXCR, TCRdb re-called the 5' RACE reads, giving one row per CDR3 protein. The repertoire holds under 450,000 distinct CDR3 sequences, with about a sixth as singletons. General study findings and limits: There was a TCR beta motif, made of several highly homologous variants, that appeared characteristic of ankylosing spondylitis blood. Before this, some motif variants had been reported in reactive arthritis synovial fluid and blood. CD8+ cells made up the disease-linked clones, which were relatively rare in peripheral blood.

Germline loops: CDR1 MNHEY, CDR2 SVGEGT. Trimming took off 4 bases at V and 6 bases at J, with 13 bases between the two ends. CDR3 size: 14 residues. The chain links TRBV6-2 or TRBV6-3 to TRBJ2-1; D is unresolved. The sequencing input was blood, either unsorted or a sorted T cell fraction (not recorded which). This receptor was identified in a male donor with ankylosing spondylitis. The CDR3 region has the DNA TGTGCCAGCAGTTTGGGTGGTATCTTCAATGAGCAGTTCTTC. Translation gives CASSLGGIFNEQFF.